This T cell receptor beta chain appears in the sequencing data of a study of cytomegalovirus exposure and HLA in healthy donors. On the study more broadly: In a later analysis, the roughly 120 validation repertoires were reported to have used the same platform as the roughly 600 first-cohort repertoires. Study outcomes and limitations: TCR sequences were mostly rare, though some public TCRs occurred in many donors. High sensitivity and specificity were reportedly achieved when the classifier diagnosed cytomegalovirus status.

As regards this clone: Its antigen is as yet unknown.

These donors were members of the approximately 110-subject validation cohort, a group separate from the roughly 670-subject first cohort. Using immunoSEQ multiplex PCR, the repertoire was profiled, and TCRdb retains in-frame clones only, with some absent. This sample has about 120,000 clones, with around nine tenths found just once. Looked up from germline, CDR1 is SNHLY and CDR2 is FYNNEI. This CDR3 has 12 amino acids. V lost 4 bases, J lost 5 bases, and 8 bases lay in between. Sequenced material: PBMCs. The TCR comes from a woman between 18 and 29 years old in good health and CMV-seronegative. V gene TRBV2 combines with J gene TRBJ1-1; unclear D gene. The CDR3 loop is CASSGRVTEAFF. CDR3 in DNA: TGTGCCAGCAGTGGGAGGGTTACTGAAGCTTTCTTT.